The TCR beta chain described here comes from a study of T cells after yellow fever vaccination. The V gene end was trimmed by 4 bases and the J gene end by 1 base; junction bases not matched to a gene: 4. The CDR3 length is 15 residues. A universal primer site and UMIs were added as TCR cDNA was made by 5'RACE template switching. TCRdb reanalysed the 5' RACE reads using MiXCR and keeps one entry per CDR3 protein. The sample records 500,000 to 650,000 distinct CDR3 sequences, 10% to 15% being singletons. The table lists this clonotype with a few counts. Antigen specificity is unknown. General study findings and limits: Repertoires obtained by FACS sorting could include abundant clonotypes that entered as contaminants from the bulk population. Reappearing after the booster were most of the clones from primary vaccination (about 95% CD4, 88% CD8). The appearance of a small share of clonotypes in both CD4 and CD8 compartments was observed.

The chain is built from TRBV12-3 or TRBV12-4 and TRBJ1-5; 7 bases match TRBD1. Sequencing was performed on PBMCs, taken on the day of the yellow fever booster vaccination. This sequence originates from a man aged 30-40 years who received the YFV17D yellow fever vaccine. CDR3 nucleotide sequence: TGTGCCAGCAGTTCCGGGACAGCGAGCAATCAGCCCCAGCATTTT. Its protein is CASSSGTASNQPQHF.